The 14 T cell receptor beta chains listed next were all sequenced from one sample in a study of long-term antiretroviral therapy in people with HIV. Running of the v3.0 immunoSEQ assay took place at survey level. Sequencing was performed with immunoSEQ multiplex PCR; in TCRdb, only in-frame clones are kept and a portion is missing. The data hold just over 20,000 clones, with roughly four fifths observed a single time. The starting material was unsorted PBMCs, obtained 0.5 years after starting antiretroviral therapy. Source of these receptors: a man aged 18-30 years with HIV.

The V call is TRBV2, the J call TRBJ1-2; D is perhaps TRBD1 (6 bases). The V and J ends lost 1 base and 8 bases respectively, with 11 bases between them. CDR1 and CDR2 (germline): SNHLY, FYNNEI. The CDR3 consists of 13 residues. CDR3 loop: CASSEDGGRGYTF. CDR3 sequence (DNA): TGTGCCAGCAGTGAAGATGGGGGCCGGGGCTACACCTTC. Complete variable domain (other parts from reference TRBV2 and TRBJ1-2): EPEVTQTPSHQVTQMGQEVILRCVPISNHLYFYWYRQILGQKVEFLVSFYNNEISEKSEIFDDQFSVERPDGSNFTLKIRSTKLEDSAMYFCASSEDGGRGYTFGSGTRLTVV.

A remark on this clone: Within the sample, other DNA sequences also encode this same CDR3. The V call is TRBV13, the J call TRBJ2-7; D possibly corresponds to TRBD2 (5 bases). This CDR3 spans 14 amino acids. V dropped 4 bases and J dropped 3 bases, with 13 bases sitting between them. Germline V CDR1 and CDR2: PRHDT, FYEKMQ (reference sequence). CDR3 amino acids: CASSSGLSYYEQYF. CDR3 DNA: TGTGCCAGCAGCTCGGGATTAAGTTACTACGAGCAGTACTTC.

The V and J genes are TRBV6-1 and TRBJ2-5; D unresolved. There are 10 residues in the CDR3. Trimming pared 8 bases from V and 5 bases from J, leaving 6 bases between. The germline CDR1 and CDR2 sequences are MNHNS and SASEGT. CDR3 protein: CASLLETQYF. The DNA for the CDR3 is TGTGCCAGCCTTTTGGAGACCCAGTACTTC.

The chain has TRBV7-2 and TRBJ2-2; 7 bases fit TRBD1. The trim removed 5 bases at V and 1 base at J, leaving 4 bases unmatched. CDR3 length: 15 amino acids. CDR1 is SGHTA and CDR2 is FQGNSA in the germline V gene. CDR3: CASSIRTGNTGELFF. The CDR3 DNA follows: TGTGCCAGCAGCATACGGACAGGGAACACCGGGGAGCTGTTTTTT.

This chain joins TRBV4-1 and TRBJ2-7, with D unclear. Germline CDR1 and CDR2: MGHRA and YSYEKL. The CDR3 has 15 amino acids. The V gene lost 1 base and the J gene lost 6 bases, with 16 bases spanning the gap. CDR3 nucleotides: TGCGCCAGCAGCCAAGGGGCTCCCACCACGGGCGAGCAGTACTTC. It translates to CASSQGAPTTGEQYF.

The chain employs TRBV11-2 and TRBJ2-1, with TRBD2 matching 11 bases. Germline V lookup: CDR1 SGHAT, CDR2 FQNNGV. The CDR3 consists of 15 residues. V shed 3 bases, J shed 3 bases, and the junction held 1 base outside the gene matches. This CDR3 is CASSLGLADYNEQFF. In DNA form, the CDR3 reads TGTGCCAGCAGCTTGGGACTAGCGGACTACAATGAGCAGTTCTTC.

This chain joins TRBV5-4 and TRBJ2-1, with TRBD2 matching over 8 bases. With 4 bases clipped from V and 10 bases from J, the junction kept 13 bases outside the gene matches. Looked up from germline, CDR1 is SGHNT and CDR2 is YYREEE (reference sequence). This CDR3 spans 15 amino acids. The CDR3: CASSPMPGTRGEQFF. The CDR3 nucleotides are TGTGCCAGCAGCCCGATGCCCGGGACTAGAGGGGAGCAGTTCTTC.

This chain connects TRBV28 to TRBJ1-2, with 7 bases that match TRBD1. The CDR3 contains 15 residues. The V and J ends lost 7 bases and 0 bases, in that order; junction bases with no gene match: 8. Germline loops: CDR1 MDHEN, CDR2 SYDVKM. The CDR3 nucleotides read TGTGCCAGCACCAACGGGGACAGTACTAACTATGGCTACACCTTC. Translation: CASTNGDSTNYGYTF.

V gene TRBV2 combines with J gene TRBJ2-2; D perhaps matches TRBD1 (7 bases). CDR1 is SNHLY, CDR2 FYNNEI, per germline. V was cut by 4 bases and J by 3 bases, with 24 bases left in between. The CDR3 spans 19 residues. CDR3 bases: TGTGCCAGCAGTGCGAAGCTTCGGAGGGGGCTATCCGACACCGGGGAGCTGTTTTTT. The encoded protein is CASSAKLRRGLSDTGELFF.

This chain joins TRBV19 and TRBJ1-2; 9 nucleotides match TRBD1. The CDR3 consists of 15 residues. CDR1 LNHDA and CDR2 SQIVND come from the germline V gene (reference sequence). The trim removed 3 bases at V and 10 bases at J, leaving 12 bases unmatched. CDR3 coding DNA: TGTGCCAGTAGTATTTACTCGACAGGGGGTGGTGCCTACACCTTC. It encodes CASSIYSTGGGAYTF.

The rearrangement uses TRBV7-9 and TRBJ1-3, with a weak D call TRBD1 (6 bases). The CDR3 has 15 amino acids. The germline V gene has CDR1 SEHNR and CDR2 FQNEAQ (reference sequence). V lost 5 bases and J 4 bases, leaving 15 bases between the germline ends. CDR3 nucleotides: TGTGCCAGCAGCCTATACAGGGCGGTGGGAAACACCATATATTTT. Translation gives CASSLYRAVGNTIYF. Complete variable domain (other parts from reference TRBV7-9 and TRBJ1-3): DTGVSQNPRHKITKRGQNVTFRCDPISEHNRLYWYRQTLGQGPEFLTYFQNEAQLEKSRLLSDRFSAERPKGSFSTLEIQRTEQGDSAMYLCASSLYRAVGNTIYFGEGSWLTVV.

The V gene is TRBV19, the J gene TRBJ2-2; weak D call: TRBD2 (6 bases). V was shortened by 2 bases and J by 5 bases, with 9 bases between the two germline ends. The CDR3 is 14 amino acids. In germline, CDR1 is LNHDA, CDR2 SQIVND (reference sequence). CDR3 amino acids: CASSIWGETGELFF. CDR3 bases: TGTGCCAGTAGTATATGGGGGGAGACCGGGGAGCTGTTTTTT.

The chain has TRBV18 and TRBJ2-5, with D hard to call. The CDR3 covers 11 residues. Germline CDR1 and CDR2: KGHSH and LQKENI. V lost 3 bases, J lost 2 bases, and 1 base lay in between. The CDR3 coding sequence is TGTGCCAGCTCACCGCAAGAGACCCAGTACTTC. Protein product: CASSPQETQYF.

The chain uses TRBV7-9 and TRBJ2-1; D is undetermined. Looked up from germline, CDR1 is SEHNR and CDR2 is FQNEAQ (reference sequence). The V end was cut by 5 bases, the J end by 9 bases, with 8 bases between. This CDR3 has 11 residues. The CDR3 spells CASSPGIEQFF. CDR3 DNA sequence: TGTGCCAGCAGCCCCGGAATTGAGCAGTTCTTC.